This T cell receptor (beta chain) was observed in a study of T-cell reconstitution after alpha-beta-depleted transplantation in children. Study-level findings and limits: It was newly produced T cells that mostly accounted for T-cell counts and diversity one year after transplant. Some patients' high day-60 TCRbeta diversity was traced to surviving recipient T cells and thymic progenitors.

The CDR3 extends over 14 amino acids. V shed 2 bases and J 0 bases; nucleotides not matched to a gene: 1. The germline CDR1 and CDR2 sequences are DFQATT and SNEGSKA (reference sequence). It was with unique molecular identifiers that the TCRbeta library was prepared. Via MiXCR, TCRdb re-called the PCR reads, giving one row per CDR3 protein. The data hold a few hundred thousand distinct CDR3 sequences, with 23% observed a single time. On this clonotype itself: Its target is not known.

This chain links TRBV20-1 with TRBJ1-5; 7 nucleotides agree with TRBD1. The sequence came from a male patient under 18 who had a stem cell transplant for acute lymphoblastic leukemia, so the T cells may come from the graft donor. Sample: PBMCs, mostly from graft donor cells, taken 180 days after TCRalphabeta/CD19-depleted stem cell transplant. CDR3 DNA: TGCAGTGCTAGAAGGGGGCCTAGCAATCAGCCCCAGCATTTT. Residues: CSARRGPSNQPQHF.